Listed below are T cell receptor beta chains from one sample, sequenced in a study of chemoradiotherapy in HPV16-positive cancers. Data came from immunoSEQ multiplex PCR; TCRdb stores just in-frame clones and leaves some out. The sample includes approximately 12,000 clones, more than 60% seen only once; the top ten take 0.75% to 1%. Collection took place from a patient who underwent chemoradiotherapy. These receptors originate from a human donor with HPV-associated anogenital cancer. CDR3s include the opening cysteine and the closing phenylalanine or tryptophan. A D gene is named only where the DNA matches it firmly.

NA,TRBV30,TRBJ1-2,TGTGCCTGGAGTGGACAGTTTAGTAATGGCTACACCTTC,CAWSGQFSNGYTF
TRBD1,TRBV5-4,TRBJ1-4,TGTGCCAGCAGTTACACGACAGGGAGATTTGAAAAACTGTTTTTT,CASSYTTGRFEKLFF
NA,TRBV4-1,TRBJ1-2,TGCGCCAGCAGCCAAGTGGAGTTGACGGGCGGCTACACCTTC,CASSQVELTGGYTF
NA,TRBV4-1,TRBJ1-4,TGCGCCAGCAGCCAAGCTACCGGGACAACTAATGAAAAACTGTTTTTT,CASSQATGTTNEKLFF
TRBD2,TRBV28,TRBJ2-5,TGTGCCAGCAGTTTTATTCGGGGGGGCCAAGAGACCCAGTACTTC,CASSFIRGGQETQYF
TRBD2,TRBV5-4,TRBJ2-4,TGTGCCAGCAGCTTGAAGCGGGGAGATGCTATAGCCAAAAACATTCAGTACTTC,CASSLKRGDAIAKNIQYF
NA,TRBV18,TRBJ2-3,TGTGCCAGCTCACCGACGGGACAACACACAGATACGCAGTATTTT,CASSPTGQHTDTQYF
NA,TRBV27,TRBJ2-7,TGTGCCAGCAGTTGGGGACCGCAGGGAATATACGAGCAGTACTTC,CASSWGPQGIYEQYF
NA,TRBV21-1,TRBJ2-7,TGTGCCAGCAGCCCCGGGACACCACTTGAGCAGTACTTC,CASSPGTPLEQYF
TRBD1,TRBV6-1,TRBJ1-5,TGTGCCAGCACCCTGAGGGGGCGGCGCCAGCCCCAGCATTTT,CASTLRGRRQPQHF